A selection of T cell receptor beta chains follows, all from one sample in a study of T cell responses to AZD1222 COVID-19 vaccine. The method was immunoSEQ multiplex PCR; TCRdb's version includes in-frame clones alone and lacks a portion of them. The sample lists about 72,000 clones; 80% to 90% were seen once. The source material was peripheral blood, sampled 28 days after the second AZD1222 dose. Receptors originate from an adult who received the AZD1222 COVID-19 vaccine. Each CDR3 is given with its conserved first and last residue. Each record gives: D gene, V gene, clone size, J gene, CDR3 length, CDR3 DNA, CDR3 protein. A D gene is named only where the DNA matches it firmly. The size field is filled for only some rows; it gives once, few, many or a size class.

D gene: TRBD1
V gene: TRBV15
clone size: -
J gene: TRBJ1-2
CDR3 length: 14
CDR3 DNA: TGTGCCACCAGCAGAGGACAGGGGAACTATGGCTACACCTTC
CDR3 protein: CATSRGQGNYGYTF

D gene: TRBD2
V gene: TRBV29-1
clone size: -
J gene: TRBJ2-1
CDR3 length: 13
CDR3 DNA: TGCAGCGTCGGACTAGCGGGAGGCGGGGAGCAGTTCTTC
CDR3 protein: CSVGLAGGGEQFF

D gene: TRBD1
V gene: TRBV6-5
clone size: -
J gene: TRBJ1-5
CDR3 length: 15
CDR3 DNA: TGTGCCAGCAGTTATTCCGGGACAGGCAATCAGCCCCAGCATTTT
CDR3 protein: CASSYSGTGNQPQHF

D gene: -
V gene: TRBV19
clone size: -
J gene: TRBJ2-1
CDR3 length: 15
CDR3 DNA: TGTGCCAGTAGGCCACTCGGGCTCTTCCCCAATGAGCAGTTCTTC
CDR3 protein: CASRPLGLFPNEQFF

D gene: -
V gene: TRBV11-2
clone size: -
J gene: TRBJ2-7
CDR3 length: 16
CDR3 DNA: TGTGCCAGCAGCTTCGGGACATTAAGTTCAGGCTACGAGCAGTACTTC
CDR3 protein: CASSFGTLSSGYEQYF

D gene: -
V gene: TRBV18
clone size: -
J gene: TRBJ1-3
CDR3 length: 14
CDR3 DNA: TGTGCCAGCTCACCATTCGGTACTGGAAACACCATATATTTT
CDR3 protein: CASSPFGTGNTIYF

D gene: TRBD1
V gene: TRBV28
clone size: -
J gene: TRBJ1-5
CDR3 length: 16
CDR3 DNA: TGTGCCAGCAGTTTAACCGGGACAGTCCGGAATCAGCCCCAGCATTTT
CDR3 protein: CASSLTGTVRNQPQHF

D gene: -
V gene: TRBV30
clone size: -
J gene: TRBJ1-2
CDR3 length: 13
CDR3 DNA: TGTGCCTGGAGGGGGTCAGGGGACCTTGGCTACACCTTC
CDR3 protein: CAWRGSGDLGYTF

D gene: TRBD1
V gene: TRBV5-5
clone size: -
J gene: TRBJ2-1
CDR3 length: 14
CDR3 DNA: TGTGCCAGCAGCTTGGGACAGGGCATCTATGAGCAGTTCTTC
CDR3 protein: CASSLGQGIYEQFF

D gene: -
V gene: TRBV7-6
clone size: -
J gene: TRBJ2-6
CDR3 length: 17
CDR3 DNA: TGTGCCAGCAGCACATTACCCCGGGGCTCTGGGGCCAACGTCCTGACTTTC
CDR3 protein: CASSTLPRGSGANVLTF

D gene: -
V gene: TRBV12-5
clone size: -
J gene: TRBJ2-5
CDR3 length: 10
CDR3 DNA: TGTGCTAGTGGTAAAGAGACCCAGTACTTC
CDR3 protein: CASGKETQYF

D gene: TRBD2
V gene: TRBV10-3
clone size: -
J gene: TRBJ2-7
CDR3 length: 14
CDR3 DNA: TGTGCCATCAGGAGGACTAGCGGACAGGACGAGCAGTACTTC
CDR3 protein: CAIRRTSGQDEQYF

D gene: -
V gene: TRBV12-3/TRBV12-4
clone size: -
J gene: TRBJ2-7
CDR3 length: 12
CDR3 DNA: TGTGCCAGCAGTTTCCCCTTAAACGAGCAGTACTTC
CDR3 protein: CASSFPLNEQYF

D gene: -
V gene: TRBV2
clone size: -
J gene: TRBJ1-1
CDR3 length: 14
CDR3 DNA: TGTGCCAGCACCTGGAAACTTCTGAACACTGAAGCTTTCTTT
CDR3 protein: CASTWKLLNTEAFF

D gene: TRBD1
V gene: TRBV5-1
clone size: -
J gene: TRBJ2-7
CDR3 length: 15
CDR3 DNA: TGCGCCAGCAGCCTCGGACAGGCTAGCTCCTACGAGCAGTACTTC
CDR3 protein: CASSLGQASSYEQYF

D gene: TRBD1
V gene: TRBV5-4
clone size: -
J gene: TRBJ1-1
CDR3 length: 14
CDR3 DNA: TGTGCCAGCAGCCCCCGGGACAGGGCCACTGAAGCTTTCTTT
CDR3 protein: CASSPRDRATEAFF

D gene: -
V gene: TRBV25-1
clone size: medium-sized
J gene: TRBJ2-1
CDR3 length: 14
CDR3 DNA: TGTGCCAGCAGTGACGCGGGCGCAGCCAGTGAGCAGTTCTTC
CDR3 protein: CASSDAGAASEQFF

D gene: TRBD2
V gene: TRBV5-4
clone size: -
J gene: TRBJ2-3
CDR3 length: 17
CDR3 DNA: TGTGCCAGCAGCTTGGTGGTTAGCGGGATCGGCTCAGATACGCAGTATTTT
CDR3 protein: CASSLVVSGIGSDTQYF

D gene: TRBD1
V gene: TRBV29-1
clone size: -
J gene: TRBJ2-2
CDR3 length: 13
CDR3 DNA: TGCAGCGTAACCGGGACAGTGACCGGGGAGCTGTTTTTT
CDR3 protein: CSVTGTVTGELFF

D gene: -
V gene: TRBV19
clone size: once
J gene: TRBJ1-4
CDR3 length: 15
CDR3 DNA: TGTGCCAGTAGTATGGGGCAAGGAACTAATGAAAAACTGTTTTTT
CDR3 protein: CASSMGQGTNEKLFF

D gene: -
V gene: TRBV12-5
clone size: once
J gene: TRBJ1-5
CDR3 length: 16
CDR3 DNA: TGTGCTAGTGGTTTTGGGGTCGGGGTTGGGAATCAGCCCCAGCATTTT
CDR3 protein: CASGFGVGVGNQPQHF

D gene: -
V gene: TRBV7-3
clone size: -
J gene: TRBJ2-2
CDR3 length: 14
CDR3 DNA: TGTGCCAGCAGCCTCGGTTATGAGGACGGGGAGCTGTTTTTT
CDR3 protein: CASSLGYEDGELFF

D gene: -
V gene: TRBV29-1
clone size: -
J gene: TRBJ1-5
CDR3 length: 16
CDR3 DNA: TGCAGCGTTAAGGCAGACTCGGGGGGAAGCAATCAGCCCCAGCATTTT
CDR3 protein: CSVKADSGGSNQPQHF

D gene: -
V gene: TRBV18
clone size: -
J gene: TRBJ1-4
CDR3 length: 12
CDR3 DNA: TGTGCCAGCTCACCAAGTAATGAAAAACTGTTTTTT
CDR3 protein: CASSPSNEKLFF

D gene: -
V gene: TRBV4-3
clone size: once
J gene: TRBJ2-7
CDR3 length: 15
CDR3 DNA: TGCGCCAGCAGCCAAGAGGCGGAGGGACTCTACGAGCAGTACTTC
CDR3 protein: CASSQEAEGLYEQYF

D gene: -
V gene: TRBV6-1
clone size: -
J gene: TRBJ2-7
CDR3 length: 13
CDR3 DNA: TGTGCCAGCAGTGAAATTAGGAGCTACGAGCAGTACTTC
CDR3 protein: CASSEIRSYEQYF

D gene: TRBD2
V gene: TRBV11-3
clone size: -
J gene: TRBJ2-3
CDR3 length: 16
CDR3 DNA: TGTGCCAGCATCATAGAGACGGCTAGCGGGGGGGATACGCAGTATTTT
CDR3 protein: CASIIETASGGDTQYF

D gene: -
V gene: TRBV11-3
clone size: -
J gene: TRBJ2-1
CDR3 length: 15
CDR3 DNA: TGTGCCAGCAGCCATCGGGGGATACAGGGGAATGAGCAGTTCTTC
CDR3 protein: CASSHRGIQGNEQFF

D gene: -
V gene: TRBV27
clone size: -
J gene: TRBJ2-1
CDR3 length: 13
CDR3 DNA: TGTGCCAGCAGTTTAACCGGCTACAATGAGCAGTTCTTC
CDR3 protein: CASSLTGYNEQFF

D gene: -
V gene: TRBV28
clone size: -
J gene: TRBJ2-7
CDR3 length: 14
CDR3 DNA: TGTGCCAGCTCAACAGAGGGGAGTACCTACGAGCAGTACTTC
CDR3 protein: CASSTEGSTYEQYF

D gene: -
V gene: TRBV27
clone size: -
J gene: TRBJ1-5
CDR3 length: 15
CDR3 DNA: TGTGCCAGCAGTTTTTCGGACAGTTTCAATCAGCCCCAGCATTTT
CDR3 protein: CASSFSDSFNQPQHF

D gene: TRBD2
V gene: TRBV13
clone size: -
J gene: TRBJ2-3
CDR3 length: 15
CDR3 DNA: TGTGCCAGCAGCTTAAGAGCGGGAGGGTATGATACGCAGTATTTT
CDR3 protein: CASSLRAGGYDTQYF

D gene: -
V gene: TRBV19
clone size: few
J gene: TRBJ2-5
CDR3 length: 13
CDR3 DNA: TGTGCCAGTAGTATTGGAGCATTGGAGACCCAGTACTTC
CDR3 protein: CASSIGALETQYF

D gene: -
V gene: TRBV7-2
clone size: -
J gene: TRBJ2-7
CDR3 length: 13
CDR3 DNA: TGTGCCAGCAGCTTATCCCCTACCTACGAGCAGTACTTC
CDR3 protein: CASSLSPTYEQYF

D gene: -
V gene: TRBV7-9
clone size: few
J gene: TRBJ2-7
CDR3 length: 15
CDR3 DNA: TGTGCCAGCAGCCCCCCCGGCAGAAGCTCCTACGAGCAGTACTTC
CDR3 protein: CASSPPGRSSYEQYF

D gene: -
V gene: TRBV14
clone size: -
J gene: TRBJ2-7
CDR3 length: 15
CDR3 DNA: TGTGCCAGCAGCCAAGACCAAGCGGCAACCTACGAGCAGTACTTC
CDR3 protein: CASSQDQAATYEQYF

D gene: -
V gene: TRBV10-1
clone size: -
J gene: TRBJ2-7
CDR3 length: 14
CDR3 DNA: TGCGCCAGCAGTGAGTTTATAGCCGGCTACGAGCAGTACTTC
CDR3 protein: CASSEFIAGYEQYF

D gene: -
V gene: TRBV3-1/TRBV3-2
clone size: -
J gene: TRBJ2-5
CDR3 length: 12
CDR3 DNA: TGTGCCAGCAGCCAAGGGGGGGAGACCCAGTACTTC
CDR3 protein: CASSQGGETQYF

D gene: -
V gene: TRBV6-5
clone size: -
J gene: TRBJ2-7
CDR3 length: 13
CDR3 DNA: TGTGCCAGCAGTTCAGGACAGTCCTACGAGCAGTACTTC
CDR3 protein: CASSSGQSYEQYF

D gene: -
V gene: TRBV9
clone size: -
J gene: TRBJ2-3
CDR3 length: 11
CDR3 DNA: TGTGCCAGCAGCGCAGATCGAACGCAGTATTTT
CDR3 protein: CASSADRTQYF

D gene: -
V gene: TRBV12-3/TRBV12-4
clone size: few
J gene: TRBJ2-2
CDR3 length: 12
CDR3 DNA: TGTGCCAGCAGTTTAGACACCGGGGAGCTGTTTTTT
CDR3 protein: CASSLDTGELFF

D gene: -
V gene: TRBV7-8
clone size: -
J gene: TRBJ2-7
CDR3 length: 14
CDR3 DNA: TGTGCCAGCAGCTTCCTAGGGTGGGACTACGAGCAGTACTTC
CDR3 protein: CASSFLGWDYEQYF

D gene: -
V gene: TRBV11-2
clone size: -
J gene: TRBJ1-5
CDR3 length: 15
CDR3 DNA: TGTGCCAGCAGCCAAGGAGGGGATAGCAATCAGCCCCAGCATTTT
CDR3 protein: CASSQGGDSNQPQHF

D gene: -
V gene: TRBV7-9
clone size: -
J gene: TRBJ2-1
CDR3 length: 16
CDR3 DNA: TGTGCCAGCAGCTCCCCTCCGGACCCCTCGGGTGAGGAGCAGTTCTTC
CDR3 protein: CASSSPPDPSGEEQFF

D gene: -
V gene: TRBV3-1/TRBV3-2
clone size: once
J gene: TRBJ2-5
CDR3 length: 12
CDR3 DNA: TGTGCCAGCAGCTTCCTCCAAGAGACCCAGTACTTC
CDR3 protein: CASSFLQETQYF

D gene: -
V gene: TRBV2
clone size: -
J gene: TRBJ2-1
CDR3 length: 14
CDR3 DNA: TGTGCCAGCAGGGCTCCAGACCGAAATAATGAGCAGTTCTTC
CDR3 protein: CASRAPDRNNEQFF

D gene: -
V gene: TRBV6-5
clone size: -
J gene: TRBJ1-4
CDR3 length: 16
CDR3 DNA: TGTGCCAGCAGTTTCCTCAAGGCGGGGTTCGATGAAAAACTGTTTTTT
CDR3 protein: CASSFLKAGFDEKLFF

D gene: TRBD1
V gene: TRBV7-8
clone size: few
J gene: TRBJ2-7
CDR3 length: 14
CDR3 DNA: TGTGCCAGCAGCTTGGGACAGGGTCGTCCCGAGCAGTACTTC
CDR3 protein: CASSLGQGRPEQYF

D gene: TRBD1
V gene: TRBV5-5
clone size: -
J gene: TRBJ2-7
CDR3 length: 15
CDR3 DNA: TGTGCCAGCAGCTCCGGTCAGGGGGAGTTCTACGAGCAGTACTTC
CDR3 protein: CASSSGQGEFYEQYF

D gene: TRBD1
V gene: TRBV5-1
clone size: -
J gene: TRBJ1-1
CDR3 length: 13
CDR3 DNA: TGCGCCAGCAGGACAGGGGGAGGTACTGAAGCTTTCTTT
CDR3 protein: CASRTGGGTEAFF

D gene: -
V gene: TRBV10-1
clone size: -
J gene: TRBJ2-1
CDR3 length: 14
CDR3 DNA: TGCGCCAGCAGCCGGGACTGGATCTACAATGAGCAGTTCTTC
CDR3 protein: CASSRDWIYNEQFF

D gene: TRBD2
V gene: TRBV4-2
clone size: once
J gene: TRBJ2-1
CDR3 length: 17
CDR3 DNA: TGTGCCAGCAGCCAAGACGGGGGGCCTAGCGGGAGTAGTGAGCAGTTCTTC
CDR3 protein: CASSQDGGPSGSSEQFF

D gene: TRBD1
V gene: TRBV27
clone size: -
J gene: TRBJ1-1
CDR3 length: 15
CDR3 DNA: TGTGCCAGCAGTTCTGGGACAGTCCTGAACACTGAAGCTTTCTTT
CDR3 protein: CASSSGTVLNTEAFF

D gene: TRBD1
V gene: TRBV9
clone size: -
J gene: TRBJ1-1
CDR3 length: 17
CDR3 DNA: TGTGCCAGCAGCGCGACCCTAGGGGGCTGGGTGAACACTGAAGCTTTCTTT
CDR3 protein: CASSATLGGWVNTEAFF

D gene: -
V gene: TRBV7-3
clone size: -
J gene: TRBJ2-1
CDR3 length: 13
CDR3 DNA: TGTGCCAGCAGCTTAGGTAGGGATAATGAGCAGTTCTTC
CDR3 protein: CASSLGRDNEQFF

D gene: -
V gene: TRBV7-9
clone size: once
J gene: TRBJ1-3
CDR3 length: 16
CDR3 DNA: TGTGCCAGCAGGCCTGGTGGACGCGGATCTGGAAACACCATATATTTT
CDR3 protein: CASRPGGRGSGNTIYF

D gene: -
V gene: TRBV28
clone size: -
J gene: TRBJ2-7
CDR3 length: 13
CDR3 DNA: TGTGCCAGCAGTTTGGGTTGGGGTTCCGAGCAGTACTTC
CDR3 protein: CASSLGWGSEQYF

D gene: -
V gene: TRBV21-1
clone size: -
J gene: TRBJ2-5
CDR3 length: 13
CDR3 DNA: TGTGCCAGCAGCAGACAGGGGAACGAGACCCAGTACTTC
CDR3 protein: CASSRQGNETQYF

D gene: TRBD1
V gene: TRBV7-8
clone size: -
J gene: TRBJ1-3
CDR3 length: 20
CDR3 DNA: TGTGCCAGCAGCTTAGCTTATGGGGACAGGGCCTCATACTCTGGAAACACCATATATTTT
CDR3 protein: CASSLAYGDRASYSGNTIYF